The 28 T cell receptor beta chains presented below share a single source sample, sequenced in a study of tissue T cells after allogeneic stem cell transplantation. TCRdb's table, derived via immunoSEQ multiplex PCR, lists solely in-frame clones and lacks some. The data show about 48,000 clones, approximately 70% seen once. Input material: sorted cells pooled from one or two spleens. The origin of the receptors is a pool of C57BL/6 mice in good health.

This clone appeared a single time. Genes here carry mouse names. The read gets to within 1 residue of the CDR3 end, and the germline J gene fills in the rest. The chain carries TRBV13-2 and TRBJ2-4; a weak D match, TRBD2 (6 bases). V was pared by 0 bases and J by 2 bases, with 10 bases between. Germline lookup yields CDR1 NNHNN and CDR2 SYGAGS (reference sequence). The CDR3 runs to 15 residues. CDR3 DNA (partial): TGTGCCAGCGGTGATGCACCTGGGGATCAAAACACCTTGTAC. Translation gives CASGDAPGDQNTLY. The complete CDR3 reads CASGDAPGDQNTLYF.

Points on this clone: The genes are named according to mouse. The CDR3 end is not reached by the read, which stops 1 residue before it; the germline J gene fills it in. The chain recombines TRBV16 with TRBJ2-1, with 8 bases aligning to TRBD1. V was pared by 0 bases and J by 6 bases, with 4 bases of the junction left unmatched. CDR1 SGHSA and CDR2 FRNQAP come from the germline V gene. The CDR3 is made up of 15 amino acids. CDR3 region: CASSLEQGEGAEQFF. The CDR3 bases that were read are TGTGCAAGCAGCTTAGAACAGGGGGAGGGTGCTGAGCAGTTC.

Concerning this clone: Gene names follow the mouse nomenclature. The read ends 1 residue shy of where the CDR3 ends; the end is completed using the germline J gene. V gene TRBV5 combines with J gene TRBJ2-1; 9 bases are a match to TRBD1. Unmatched junction bases numbered 6, after V lost 0 bases and J lost 3 bases. From germline, CDR1 is LGHNA and CDR2 YNLKQL (reference sequence). The CDR3 length is 17 residues. This CDR3 is CASSQDRGTGIYAEQFF. CDR3 DNA, as far as it was read: TGTGCCAGCAGCCAAGATAGGGGGACAGGGATCTATGCTGAGCAGTTC.

Points on this clone: Genes and germline are mouse. The read ends 1 residue shy of where the CDR3 ends; the end is completed using the germline J gene. The rearrangement joins TRBV13-2 to TRBJ2-4; possibly TRBD1 or TRBD2 for D (5 bases each). V lost 0 bases and J 9 bases, leaving 8 bases between the germline ends. The germline CDR1 and CDR2 sequences are NNHNN and SYGAGS (reference sequence). CDR3 length equals 12 residues. The CDR3 is CASGDAGVTLYF. The part of the CDR3 DNA that was read is TGTGCCAGCGGTGATGCGGGGGTTACCTTGTAC.

This clone was counted a single time. All gene names here are mouse names. The CDR3 end falls 1 residue outside the read, so it is completed with the germline J gene. The chain has TRBV1 and TRBJ1-2, with 9 bases fitting TRBD1. The CDR3 has 15 amino acids. V was pared by 2 bases and J by 0 bases, with 1 base of the junction left unmatched. Germline V gives CDR1 NSQYPW, CDR2 LRSPGD (reference sequence). The CDR3 sequence is CTCSARQGANSDYTF. The CDR3 DNA, read in part, is TGCACCTGCAGTGCAAGACAGGGGGCAAACTCCGACTACACC.

Worth noting for this clone: Gene and germline names: mouse. Read coverage stops 1 residue before the CDR3 terminus; the germline J gene supplies the remainder. V is TRBV13-3 and J is TRBJ2-4, with TRBD2 as a possible D gene (6 bases). The CDR3 loop spans 14 amino acids. V gave up 0 bases and J gave up 1 base, with 6 bases separating them. Germline loops: CDR1 NNHDY, CDR2 SYVADS. This CDR3 is CASSDGLGQNTLYF. The covered CDR3 bases are TGTGCCAGCAGTGATGGACTGGGTCAAAACACCTTGTAC.

Only a few counts were recorded for this clone. These gene names are mouse names. Coverage ceases 1 residue before the CDR3 finishes, and the germline J gene fills in the end. V is TRBV4 and J is TRBJ2-7, with no clear D. This CDR3 is 11 amino acids long. Germline CDR1 and CDR2: LGHDT and YNNKQL (reference sequence). V was shortened by 5 bases and J by 5 bases, with 7 bases between the two germline ends. The CDR3 reads CASSRRDEQYF. The part of the CDR3 DNA that was read is TGTGCCAGCAGCCGAAGGGATGAACAGTAC.

To note about this clone: Gene names and germline match the mouse. CDR3: CASSGDKSSGNTLYF. CDR3 DNA (partial): TGTGCCAGCAGTGGGGACAAATCTTCTGGAAATACGCTCTAT. This chain joins TRBV19 and TRBJ1-3; a weak D match, TRBD1 (6 bases). The read comes to an end 1 residue before the CDR3 does, leaving the germline J gene to fill in the end. Trimming removed 4 bases at V and 0 bases at J, with 11 bases between. The V gene's germline CDR1 is FNHDT and CDR2 SITEND (reference sequence). This CDR3 spans 15 amino acids. Supplemented by reference TRBV19 and TRBJ1-3, the full variable domain reads GGIITQTPKFLIGQEGQKLTLKCQQNFNHDTMYWYRQDSGKGLRLIYYSITENDLQKGDLSEGYDASREKKSSFSLTVTSAQKNEMAVFLCASSGDKSSGNTLYFGEGSRLIVV.

Turning to this clone: Mouse names are used for the genes. The CDR3 loop is CSSSRQEGAEQFF. CDR3 bases read: TGCTCCAGCAGTCGACAGGAGGGAGCTGAGCAGTTC. J is TRBJ2-1 and V is TRBV23; the table calls TRBD1, which could not be checked here. The CDR3 end lies 1 residue beyond the end of the read and is filled in from the germline J gene. Germline CDR1 reads KGHTA; CDR2 reads FQNQQP. CDR3 length equals 13 residues.

As for this clone: The listed genes are named as in mouse. Sequencing ends 1 residue short of the CDR3 end; the germline J gene provides the rest. The chain carries TRBV31 and TRBJ2-7; 10 positions agree with TRBD2. The germline V gene has CDR1 GKSSPN and CDR2 SITVG. The CDR3 is made up of 15 amino acids. Trimming removed 0 bases from V and 5 bases from J; junction bases left unmatched: 7. The CDR3 here is CAWSLPWGGRDEQYF. CDR3 DNA (partial): TGTGCCTGGAGTCTACCCTGGGGGGGCAGGGATGAACAGTAC.

This clone was found a few times. The gene symbols are mouse symbols. Read data end 1 residue before the CDR3 end; the end is taken from the germline J gene. The sample carries other DNA sequences with the same CDR3. This chain connects TRBV1 to TRBJ2-7; TRBD2 agrees at 9 bases. This CDR3 has 15 residues. CDR1 is NSQYPW, CDR2 LRSPGD, per germline (reference sequence). Trimming at V came to 0 bases and at J to 2 bases, leaving 2 bases not matched to a gene. CDR3 bases read: TGCACCTGCAGTGCAGATCACTGGGGGGCCTATGAACAGTAC. Its translation: CTCSADHWGAYEQY. The whole CDR3 sequence is CTCSADHWGAYEQYF.

This clone has just one count. The genes and germline here are from mouse. Read sequence stops 1 residue before the CDR3 end, and the germline J gene provides the missing end. The chain carries TRBV13-2 and TRBJ2-1; TRBD2 agrees at 7 bases. Unmatched junction bases numbered 6, after V lost 0 bases and J lost 6 bases. This CDR3 contains 15 residues. Germline CDR1 reads NNHNN; CDR2 reads SYGAGS (reference sequence). The sequenced part of the CDR3 DNA is TGTGCCAGCGGTGATGCCGGGGGGGAGGCTGCTGAGCAGTTC. Residues: CASGDAGGEAAEQF. The CDR3 in full is CASGDAGGEAAEQFF.

Points on this clone: Gene and germline names: mouse. The missing CDR3 end, 1 residue past where the read stops, is filled in from the germline J gene. This chain connects TRBV3 to TRBJ2-1, with 13 positions matching TRBD2. Germline CDR1 reads SNHLY; CDR2 reads FYNGKV (reference sequence). CDR3 size: 16 residues. After removal of 5 bases from V and 3 bases from J, the junction contained 4 bases not matched to a gene. The CDR3 bases that were read are TGTGCCAGCAGCCTGGACTGGGGGGGCGCCTATGCTGAGCAGTTC. Protein: CASSLDWGGAYAEQF. The whole CDR3 region reads CASSLDWGGAYAEQFF.

This clone was detected a few times. The gene symbols are mouse symbols. The CDR3 end is not reached by the read, which stops 1 residue before it; the germline J gene fills it in. The V call is TRBV15, the J call TRBJ1-2; 9 bases agree with TRBD1. V was pared by 6 bases and J by 4 bases, with 0 bases of the junction left unmatched. The CDR3 runs to 12 residues. The V gene's germline CDR1 is SGHND and CDR2 FRSKSL. CDR3 in amino acids: CASRGQGSDYTF. The CDR3 bases that were read are TGTGCCAGCAGGGGACAGGGCTCCGACTACACC.

In the case of this clone: Gene names follow the mouse nomenclature. From the germline J gene comes the end of the CDR3, since the read stops 1 residue before it. V usage is TRBV31 and J usage is TRBJ2-1; 11 nucleotides agree with TRBD2. V shed 0 bases, J shed 4 bases, and the junction held 2 bases outside the gene matches. Germline V CDR1 and CDR2: GKSSPN, SITVG. This CDR3 has 15 amino acids. The CDR3 here is CAWSLRTGGYAEQFF. Partial CDR3 DNA: TGTGCCTGGAGTCTACGGACTGGGGGGTATGCTGAGCAGTTC.

With regard to this clone: The listed genes are named as in mouse. The read stops 1 residue short of the end of the CDR3; the missing end is completed from the germline J gene. The chain uses TRBV5 and TRBJ1-1; D remains ambiguous. The germline V and J ends were trimmed by 0 bases and 3 bases, with 5 bases remaining between them. The CDR3 is 13 amino acids. Germline V CDR1 and CDR2: LGHNA, YNLKQL (reference sequence). The covered CDR3 bases are TGTGCCAGCAGCCAAGACGCAGACACAGAAGTCTTC. This translates into CASSQDADTEVF. The CDR3 in its entirety is CASSQDADTEVFF.

To note about this clone: Germline and genes: mouse. The CDR3 goes on 1 residue after the read ends, and that part is filled in from the germline J gene. The rearrangement joins TRBV26 to TRBJ2-3; D gene unclear. The V end was cut by 1 base, the J end by 0 bases, with 8 bases between. CDR1 KGHPV and CDR2 FQNQEV come from the germline V gene (reference sequence). This CDR3 spans 15 amino acids. The CDR3 loop is CASSLFGVSAETLYF. The DNA read from the CDR3 is TGTGCCAGCAGTCTGTTCGGGGTTAGTGCAGAAACGCTGTAT.

Worth noting for this clone: Genes and germline are mouse. The DNA ends 1 residue before the CDR3 does, and the rest of the CDR3 is filled in from the germline J gene. V usage is TRBV12-1 and J usage is TRBJ2-1, with D possibly being TRBD1 (5 bases). The V gene's germline CDR1 is SGHSN and CDR2 HYEKVE. V was trimmed by 1 base and J by 4 bases, leaving 7 bases between them. There are 13 residues in the CDR3. This CDR3 reads CASSLRQYAEQFF. The part of the CDR3 DNA that was read is TGTGCCAGCTCTCTTCGACAGTATGCTGAGCAGTTC.

On this clone itself: Genes and germline come from the mouse. Read coverage stops 1 residue before the CDR3 terminus; the germline J gene supplies the remainder. The V gene is TRBV13-1, the J gene TRBJ1-2; 9 bases line up with TRBD1. From germline, CDR1 is NSHNY and CDR2 SYGAGN. The trim removed 6 bases at V and 2 bases at J, leaving 5 bases unmatched. The CDR3 totals 14 residues. The sequenced CDR3 bases are TGTGCCAGCACGGGGACAGGGAGGAACTCCGACTACACC. It yields the protein CASTGTGRNSDYT. The CDR3 in full is CASTGTGRNSDYTF.

This clone turned up a few times. Here the gene names and germline are mouse. The sequence runs out 1 residue before the end of the CDR3; the remainder is reconstructed from the germline J gene. V gene TRBV3 combines with J gene TRBJ2-7; 10 positions agree with TRBD2. V shed 3 bases, J shed 0 bases, and the junction held 2 bases outside the gene matches. Per germline, CDR1 SNHLY and CDR2 FYNGKV (reference sequence). The CDR3 consists of 15 residues. Incomplete CDR3 DNA: TGTGCCAGCAGCTTGACTGGGGGGAGCTCCTATGAACAGTAC. Translation gives CASSLTGGSSYEQY. From start to end, the CDR3 is CASSLTGGSSYEQYF.

This clone has a handful of counts. Each gene name is a mouse one. The read terminates 1 residue before the CDR3 end, so the remaining end is supplied by the germline J gene. The chain joins TRBV31 to TRBJ2-7; 10 bases align to TRBD2. Germline loops: CDR1 GKSSPN, CDR2 SITVG. This CDR3 contains 15 residues. V was clipped by 3 bases and J by 0 bases; unmatched bases: 5. CDR3 DNA, as far as it was read: TGTGCCTGGAGCGCGAGACTGGGGGGCTCCTATGAACAGTAC. Its protein is CAWSARLGGSYEQY. The full CDR3 protein reads CAWSARLGGSYEQYF.

For this clone: Mouse gene names apply. This CDR3 is CASGETGTGYTEVFF. The covered CDR3 bases are TGTGCCAGCGGTGAGACCGGGACAGGGTACACAGAAGTCTTC. V is TRBV13-2 and J is TRBJ1-1, with 9 bases that match TRBD1. The missing CDR3 end, 1 residue past where the read stops, is filled in from the germline J gene. The CDR3 length is 15 residues. Unmatched junction bases numbered 5, after V lost 2 bases and J lost 3 bases. The germline gives CDR1 NNHNN, CDR2 SYGAGS (reference sequence).

Regarding this clone: Genes here carry mouse names. The sequence runs out 1 residue before the end of the CDR3; the remainder is reconstructed from the germline J gene. V and J are TRBV1 and TRBJ1-1; TRBD1 might be the D (6 bases). The germline gives CDR1 NSQYPW, CDR2 LRSPGD (reference sequence). This CDR3 is built from 13 residues. Trimming left V 1 base short and J 7 bases short, with 10 bases between. The CDR3 loop is CTCSAVQGGEVFF. Partial CDR3 DNA: TGCACCTGCAGTGCAGTACAGGGAGGAGAAGTCTTC. The whole variable domain, remainder taken from reference TRBV1 and TRBJ1-1, is VTLLEQNPRWRLVPRGQAVNLRCILKNSQYPWMSWYQQDLQKQLQWLFTLRSPGDKEVKSLPGADYLATRVTDTELRLQVANMSQGRTLYCTCSAVQGGEVFFGKGTRLTVV.

About this clone itself: Gene and germline names: mouse. The read halts 1 residue ahead of the CDR3 end, with the missing end drawn from the germline J gene. The genes are TRBV13-3 and TRBJ2-4; 8 bases align to TRBD2. Trimming removed 1 base from V and 8 bases from J; junction bases left unmatched: 6. The CDR3 extends over 14 amino acids. CDR1 and CDR2 from the germline V gene are NNHDY and SYVADS. The part of the CDR3 DNA that was read is TGTGCCAGCAGTGATAATCCTGGGGGGAGCACCTTGTAC. Its protein product is CASSDNPGGSTLY. Given in full, the CDR3 is CASSDNPGGSTLYF. Filled out from reference TRBV13-3 and TRBJ2-4, the complete variable domain reads EAAVTQSPRSKVAVTGGKVTLSCHQTNNHDYMYWYRQDTGHGLRLIHYSYVADSTEKGDIPDGYKASRPSQENFSLILELASLSQTAVYFCASSDNPGGSTLYFGAGTRLSVL.

On this clone itself: The genes are named according to mouse. The read ends 1 residue early relative to the CDR3; the germline J gene fills the gap. The rearrangement joins TRBV29 to TRBJ2-2; 7 bases fit TRBD1. The trim removed 0 bases at V and 6 bases at J, leaving 10 bases unmatched. This CDR3 is 17 amino acids long. CDR1 MSHET and CDR2 SYDVDS come from the germline V gene. The CDR3 is CASSLSPTGRGAGQLYF. The CDR3 bases that were read are TGTGCTAGCAGTTTATCTCCGACAGGGAGAGGGGCCGGGCAGCTCTAC.

The sample holds a few counts of this clone. Gene names and germline refer to mouse. The CDR3 extends 1 residue past the end of the read, so its final part is completed from the germline J gene. Other DNA sequences of this sample code for an identical CDR3. This rearrangement joins TRBV13-3 to TRBJ2-7; D is uncertain. CDR1 is NNHDY and CDR2 is SYVADS in the germline V gene. The CDR3 length is 11 residues. Trimming stripped 1 base from V and 3 bases from J, with 2 bases between. The CDR3 here is CASSDNYEQYF. CDR3 DNA (partial): TGTGCCAGCAGTGATAACTATGAACAGTAC.

A word on this clone: Gene names and germline refer to mouse. The read stops 1 residue short of the end of the CDR3; the missing end is completed from the germline J gene. Other DNA sequences in this sample translate to the same CDR3. This sequence joins TRBV3 and TRBJ2-4; 8 bases fit TRBD2. With V trimmed by 1 base and J by 3 bases, 3 bases remained unmatched. The CDR3 extends over 15 amino acids. In germline, CDR1 is SNHLY, CDR2 FYNGKV (reference sequence). CDR3 DNA (partial): TGTGCCAGCAGCTTAGACTGGGGGTCGCAAAACACCTTGTAC. Its translation is CASSLDWGSQNTLY. Given in full, the CDR3 is CASSLDWGSQNTLYF.

On this clone: The genes are named according to mouse. The read ends 1 residue before the CDR3 terminus; that terminus is restored from the germline J gene. Distinct nucleotide sequences in the sample also encode this CDR3. V is TRBV13-2 and J is TRBJ2-5; TRBD2 aligns across 10 bases. Germline V gene sequence: CDR1 NNHNN, CDR2 SYGAGS (reference sequence). The junction had 3 bases not matched to a gene; V was cut back by 5 bases and J by 3 bases. CDR3 length equals 14 residues. Incomplete CDR3 DNA: TGTGCCAGCGGCAGACTGGGGGGTCAAGACACCCAGTAC. Translated, it gives CASGRLGGQDTQY. From start to end, the CDR3 is CASGRLGGQDTQYF.